This T cell receptor beta chain was captured by sequencing in a study of T cells in Graves' hyperthyroidism and ophthalmopathy. Study observations and caveats: Blood also carried most thyroid clonotypes expanded above 0.001. Researchers report that a 13 V-J model separated ophthalmopathy from stable hyperthyroidism. The model predicted ophthalmopathy a median roughly 6.3 months before onset.

The CDR3 extends over 17 amino acids. Trimming cost V 3 bases and J 0 bases, with 14 bases left between them. The V gene's germline CDR1 is KGHSH and CDR2 LQKENI. Amplification targeted TCR beta CDR3 regions from RNA transcripts. When the TCR CDR3 underwent first-round RT-PCR, the HTBI primer set was used. One entry per CDR3 protein results from TCRdb running MiXCR on the multiplex PCR reads. In the table there are roughly 570,000 distinct CDR3 sequences, approximately 14% of which are singletons. Over 8 ml fresh peripheral blood yielded the PBMCs. This clonotype was seen only once. Its antigen is unknown.

Sequenced: blood. This sequence originates from a woman aged 25 to 45 with Graves' hyperthyroidism. The chain carries TRBV18 and TRBJ1-4; D is possibly TRBD1 (6 bases). In DNA form, the CDR3 reads TGTGCCAGCTCACCTTTCCCGGGGACAACAACTAATGAAAAACTGTTTTTT. It yields the protein CASSPFPGTTTNEKLFF.